These T cell receptor beta chains were read from a single sample in a study of blood T cell repertoires in COVID-19. The method was immunoSEQ multiplex PCR; TCRdb's version includes in-frame clones alone and lacks a portion of them. The table shows 400,000 or so clones, with roughly 89% occurring only once. What was sequenced was peripheral blood. These receptors were taken from a man aged 18 to 35 with COVID-19, enrolled during active disease. Each CDR3 is given with its conserved first and last residue. Fields, in order: J gene, clone size, V gene, D gene, CDR3 protein, CDR3 DNA. A D gene is named only where the DNA matches it firmly. Rows give clone size only sometimes, using once, few, many, or a class for an expanded clone.

j_call: TRBJ1-2
clone_size: .
v_call: TRBV27
d_call: TRBD1
cdr3_aa: CASSPMPGTANYGYTF
cdr3_nt: TGTGCCAGCAGTCCAATGCCCGGGACAGCTAACTATGGCTACACCTTC

j_call: TRBJ1-3
clone_size: .
v_call: TRBV27
d_call: .
cdr3_aa: CATMKTGGVSGNTIYF
cdr3_nt: TGTGCCACCATGAAGACAGGAGGCGTCTCTGGAAACACCATATATTTT

j_call: TRBJ2-5
clone_size: .
v_call: TRBV5-4
d_call: TRBD1
cdr3_aa: CASSTGQGVRVKTQYF
cdr3_nt: TGTGCCAGCAGCACGGGACAGGGGGTAAGGGTTAAGACCCAGTACTTC

j_call: TRBJ2-7
clone_size: .
v_call: TRBV29-1
d_call: .
cdr3_aa: CSVQNPGLPYEQYF
cdr3_nt: TGCAGCGTTCAAAACCCCGGGTTACCCTACGAGCAGTACTTC

j_call: TRBJ2-1
clone_size: .
v_call: TRBV27
d_call: TRBD2
cdr3_aa: CASSSGLAGGSKQFF
cdr3_nt: TGTGCCAGCAGTTCCGGACTAGCGGGAGGTTCAAAGCAGTTCTTC

j_call: TRBJ1-2
clone_size: .
v_call: TRBV19
d_call: .
cdr3_aa: CASSTDGGRGYTF
cdr3_nt: TGTGCCAGTAGTACTGACGGGGGGAGAGGCTACACCTTC

j_call: TRBJ2-1
clone_size: once
v_call: TRBV10-3
d_call: .
cdr3_aa: CAISEVEGLDEQFF
cdr3_nt: TGTGCCATCAGTGAGGTGGAGGGGCTGGATGAGCAGTTCTTC

j_call: TRBJ1-3
clone_size: .
v_call: TRBV7-6
d_call: TRBD1
cdr3_aa: CASSLGTGGSSGNTIYF
cdr3_nt: TGTGCCAGCAGCTTAGGGACAGGGGGCTCCTCTGGAAACACCATATATTTT

j_call: TRBJ2-7
clone_size: .
v_call: TRBV25-1
d_call: TRBD1
cdr3_aa: CASSEGTGPYEQYF
cdr3_nt: TGTGCCAGCAGTGAAGGGACAGGGCCCTACGAGCAGTACTTC

j_call: TRBJ1-4
clone_size: .
v_call: TRBV15
d_call: .
cdr3_aa: CATSRVPGEKLFF
cdr3_nt: TGTGCCACCAGCAGAGTGCCGGGGGAAAAACTGTTTTTT

j_call: TRBJ1-1
clone_size: .
v_call: TRBV2
d_call: .
cdr3_aa: CASSLGVETEAFF
cdr3_nt: TGTGCCAGCAGTTTAGGGGTAGAGACTGAAGCTTTCTTT

j_call: TRBJ2-3
clone_size: .
v_call: TRBV7-9
d_call: .
cdr3_aa: CASSLARDRATDTQYF
cdr3_nt: TGTGCCAGCAGCTTAGCGCGGGACAGAGCTACAGATACGCAGTATTTT

j_call: TRBJ2-5
clone_size: few
v_call: TRBV28
d_call: .
cdr3_aa: CASSLPGVQETQYF
cdr3_nt: TGTGCCAGCAGTCTCCCCGGGGTCCAAGAGACCCAGTACTTC

j_call: TRBJ2-3
clone_size: .
v_call: TRBV10-3
d_call: TRBD1
cdr3_aa: CAISERTGSTDTQYF
cdr3_nt: TGTGCCATCAGTGAGAGGACAGGGAGCACAGATACGCAGTATTTT

j_call: TRBJ2-1
clone_size: .
v_call: TRBV5-4
d_call: TRBD2
cdr3_aa: CASSGGTSVGEQFF
cdr3_nt: TGTGCCAGCAGCGGGGGGACTAGCGTGGGTGAGCAGTTCTTC

j_call: TRBJ2-5
clone_size: .
v_call: TRBV27
d_call: .
cdr3_aa: CASSLRTDQETQYF
cdr3_nt: TGTGCCAGCAGTTTAAGGACAGATCAAGAGACCCAGTACTTC

j_call: TRBJ2-7
clone_size: .
v_call: TRBV5-4
d_call: TRBD2
cdr3_aa: CASSDGTSGGHPYEQYF
cdr3_nt: TGTGCCAGCAGCGATGGGACTAGCGGGGGGCACCCCTACGAGCAGTACTTC

j_call: TRBJ2-7
clone_size: .
v_call: TRBV5-3
d_call: .
cdr3_aa: CARSLPSPYEQYF
cdr3_nt: TGTGCCAGAAGCTTGCCCTCTCCCTACGAGCAGTACTTC

j_call: TRBJ1-2
clone_size: .
v_call: TRBV7-9
d_call: .
cdr3_aa: CASSLGSRGHYGYTF
cdr3_nt: TGTGCCAGCAGCTTAGGGAGCAGGGGACACTATGGCTACACCTTC

j_call: TRBJ2-7
clone_size: .
v_call: TRBV6-5
d_call: .
cdr3_aa: CASSNTPSIPHEQYF
cdr3_nt: TGTGCCAGCAGTAACACCCCCTCCATCCCTCACGAGCAGTACTTC

j_call: TRBJ2-1
clone_size: .
v_call: TRBV18
d_call: .
cdr3_aa: CASFRRDPYNEQFF
cdr3_nt: TGTGCCAGTTTCAGGCGGGACCCCTACAATGAGCAGTTCTTC

j_call: TRBJ2-1
clone_size: .
v_call: TRBV6-6
d_call: .
cdr3_aa: CASSPLSGIANEQFF
cdr3_nt: TGTGCCAGCAGCCCCCTTTCAGGGATTGCGAATGAGCAGTTCTTC

j_call: TRBJ1-4
clone_size: .
v_call: TRBV7-9
d_call: .
cdr3_aa: CASTRGEKLFF
cdr3_nt: TGTGCCAGCACCCGAGGTGAAAAACTGTTTTTT

j_call: TRBJ2-5
clone_size: .
v_call: TRBV2
d_call: TRBD1
cdr3_aa: CASRGQAEETQYF
cdr3_nt: TGTGCCAGCAGAGGACAGGCCGAAGAGACCCAGTACTTC

j_call: TRBJ2-2
clone_size: .
v_call: TRBV5-4
d_call: TRBD2
cdr3_aa: CASRAGEPTGELFF
cdr3_nt: TGTGCCAGCAGGGCGGGGGAGCCCACCGGGGAGCTGTTTTTT

j_call: TRBJ2-1
clone_size: .
v_call: TRBV7-2
d_call: .
cdr3_aa: CASSPGHISYNEQFF
cdr3_nt: TGTGCCAGCAGCCCCGGACACATCTCCTACAATGAGCAGTTCTTC

j_call: TRBJ2-5
clone_size: once
v_call: TRBV5-6
d_call: .
cdr3_aa: CASSLSRSSRETQYF
cdr3_nt: TGTGCCAGCAGCCTATCACGTAGTAGTCGCGAGACCCAGTACTTC

j_call: TRBJ1-5
clone_size: .
v_call: TRBV5-1
d_call: TRBD1
cdr3_aa: CASSLGTGTNQPQHF
cdr3_nt: TGCGCCAGCAGCTTAGGGACAGGGACCAATCAGCCCCAGCATTTT

j_call: TRBJ2-1
clone_size: .
v_call: TRBV11-3
d_call: TRBD2
cdr3_aa: CASSAGPGLAGGPHEQFF
cdr3_nt: TGTGCCAGCAGCGCCGGCCCGGGACTAGCGGGGGGGCCCCATGAGCAGTTCTTC

j_call: TRBJ1-2
clone_size: .
v_call: TRBV5-4
d_call: TRBD1
cdr3_aa: CASSGWTGGEGGYTF
cdr3_nt: TGTGCCAGCAGCGGATGGACAGGGGGCGAAGGTGGCTACACCTTC

j_call: TRBJ1-2
clone_size: .
v_call: TRBV4-1
d_call: TRBD1
cdr3_aa: CASSPRGTGGYTF
cdr3_nt: TGCGCCAGCAGCCCACGCGGGACAGGTGGCTACACCTTC

j_call: TRBJ2-7
clone_size: .
v_call: TRBV5-4
d_call: .
cdr3_aa: CASSLFLAREQYF
cdr3_nt: TGTGCCAGCAGCTTGTTCTTAGCAAGAGAGCAGTACTTC

j_call: TRBJ2-2
clone_size: .
v_call: TRBV6-4
d_call: .
cdr3_aa: CASRRESNTGELFF
cdr3_nt: TGTGCCAGCAGACGGGAGTCTAACACCGGGGAGCTGTTTTTT

j_call: TRBJ2-1
clone_size: .
v_call: TRBV5-1
d_call: .
cdr3_aa: CASSLAVFSGEQFF
cdr3_nt: TGCGCCAGCAGCTTGGCGGTTTTCTCGGGTGAGCAGTTCTTC

j_call: TRBJ2-4
clone_size: .
v_call: TRBV12-5
d_call: TRBD2
cdr3_aa: CASGSTSSGRARNIQYF
cdr3_nt: TGTGCTAGTGGTAGCACCTCTAGCGGGAGGGCCCGAAACATTCAGTACTTC

j_call: TRBJ2-5
clone_size: few
v_call: TRBV7-3
d_call: TRBD1
cdr3_aa: CASSPRGTEGETQYF
cdr3_nt: TGTGCCAGCAGCCCAAGGGGGACAGAGGGAGAGACCCAGTACTTC

j_call: TRBJ2-5
clone_size: .
v_call: TRBV9
d_call: .
cdr3_aa: CASSVAAGQETQYF
cdr3_nt: TGTGCCAGCAGCGTAGCCGCGGGCCAAGAGACCCAGTACTTC

j_call: TRBJ1-1
clone_size: .
v_call: TRBV2
d_call: TRBD1
cdr3_aa: CASRKQGVTEAFF
cdr3_nt: TGTGCCAGCAGGAAGCAGGGGGTCACTGAAGCTTTCTTT

j_call: TRBJ2-2
clone_size: once
v_call: TRBV19
d_call: .
cdr3_aa: CASIRAENTGELFF
cdr3_nt: TGTGCCAGTATCCGAGCGGAGAACACCGGGGAGCTGTTTTTT

j_call: TRBJ2-7
clone_size: few
v_call: TRBV5-4
d_call: TRBD2
cdr3_aa: CASSLAGGSEQYF
cdr3_nt: TGTGCCAGCAGCTTAGCGGGGGGGAGCGAGCAGTACTTC

j_call: TRBJ2-3
clone_size: .
v_call: TRBV27
d_call: .
cdr3_aa: CASSPEGVTDTQYF
cdr3_nt: TGTGCCAGCAGTCCGGAGGGAGTCACAGATACGCAGTATTTT

j_call: TRBJ2-7
clone_size: .
v_call: TRBV4-1
d_call: TRBD2
cdr3_aa: CASSQASGVSYEQYF
cdr3_nt: TGCGCCAGCAGCCAGGCCAGCGGGGTGTCCTACGAGCAGTACTTC

j_call: TRBJ2-7
clone_size: .
v_call: TRBV19
d_call: TRBD2
cdr3_aa: CASSRLAPSYEQYF
cdr3_nt: TGTGCCAGTAGTCGACTAGCTCCCAGCTACGAGCAGTACTTC

j_call: TRBJ1-1
clone_size: .
v_call: TRBV19
d_call: .
cdr3_aa: CASSLRSGLNTEAFF
cdr3_nt: TGTGCCAGTAGTCTCCGATCGGGTCTGAACACTGAAGCTTTCTTT

j_call: TRBJ2-7
clone_size: .
v_call: TRBV7-9
d_call: TRBD2
cdr3_aa: CASSRSGGHDEQYF
cdr3_nt: TGTGCCAGCAGCCGGAGCGGGGGGCACGACGAGCAGTACTTC

j_call: TRBJ1-1
clone_size: .
v_call: TRBV12-3/TRBV12-4
d_call: .
cdr3_aa: CASSLGGGGPAFF
cdr3_nt: TGTGCCAGCAGTTTAGGTGGCGGGGGACCTGCTTTCTTT

j_call: TRBJ2-3
clone_size: .
v_call: TRBV5-8
d_call: .
cdr3_aa: CASSTSSNTQYF
cdr3_nt: TGTGCCAGCAGCACCTCTAGTAATACGCAGTATTTT

j_call: TRBJ1-2
clone_size: .
v_call: TRBV16
d_call: .
cdr3_aa: CASSQEPGYGYTF
cdr3_nt: TGTGCCAGCAGCCAAGAGCCCGGCTATGGCTACACCTTC